Described below is a single T cell receptor (beta chain) sequence and its context. Its antigen is undetermined. The data are from a study of shared clonotypes between healthy human individuals. Sequencing was performed with immunoSEQ multiplex PCR; in TCRdb, only in-frame clones are kept and a portion is missing. The data show about 1,800,000 clones, approximately 94% seen once. Findings of the study overall: Naive subsets, compared against memory subsets, generally had larger estimated richness values. Generation probabilities were higher for clonotypes shared across all four sorted-subset donors than for unshared ones. Represented diversity, genetic and exposure-history alike, was limited by few donors.

The CDR3 length is 15 residues. Trimming shortened V by 5 bases and J by 0 bases, and 14 bases separated the two germline ends. Germline lookup yields CDR1 PRHDT and CDR2 FYEKMQ (reference sequence). Naive CD8 isolation took CD45RO-negative cells positively selected for CCR7 and excluded terminally differentiated effector memory CD45RA+ cells. The origin of this receptor is a man aged 18 to 29 in good health. V and J are TRBV13 and TRBJ2-7, with D unclear. Sequencing used naive CD8+ T cells sorted from blood. CDR3 coding DNA: TGTGCCAGCAGCCCCCCGGTGGGCGGCTCCTACGAGCAGTACTTC. Translation: CASSPPVGGSYEQYF.